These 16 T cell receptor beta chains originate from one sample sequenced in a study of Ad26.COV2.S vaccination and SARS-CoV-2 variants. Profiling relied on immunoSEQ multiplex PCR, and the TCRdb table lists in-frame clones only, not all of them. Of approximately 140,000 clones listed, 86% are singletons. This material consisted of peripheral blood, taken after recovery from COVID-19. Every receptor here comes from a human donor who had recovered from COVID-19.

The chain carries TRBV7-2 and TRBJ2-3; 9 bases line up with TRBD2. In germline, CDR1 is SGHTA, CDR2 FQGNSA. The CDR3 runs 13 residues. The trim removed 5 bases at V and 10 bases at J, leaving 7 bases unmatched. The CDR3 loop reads CASSPWAGGAQYF. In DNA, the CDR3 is TGTGCCAGCAGCCCCTGGGCGGGGGGGGCGCAGTATTTT.

CDR3 in amino acids: CASSLTVMNTEAFF. DNA for the CDR3: TGTGCCAGCAGCCTGACAGTCATGAACACTGAAGCTTTCTTT. The chain joins TRBV28 to TRBJ1-1; perhaps TRBD1 as D (5 bases). Trimming shortened V by 6 bases and J by 0 bases, and 11 bases separated the two germline ends. Germline lookup yields CDR1 MDHEN and CDR2 SYDVKM. CDR3 length: 14 amino acids.

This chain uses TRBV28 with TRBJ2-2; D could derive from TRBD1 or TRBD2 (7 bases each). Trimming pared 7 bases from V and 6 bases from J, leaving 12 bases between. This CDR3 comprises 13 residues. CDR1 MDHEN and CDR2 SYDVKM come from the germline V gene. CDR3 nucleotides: TGTGCCAGCATCCCAGGGGGGGCCGGGGAGCTGTTTTTT. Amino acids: CASIPGGAGELFF.

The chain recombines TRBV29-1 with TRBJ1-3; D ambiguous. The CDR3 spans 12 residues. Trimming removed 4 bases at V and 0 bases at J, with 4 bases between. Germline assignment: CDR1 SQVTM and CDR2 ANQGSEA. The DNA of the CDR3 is TGCAGCGTTGCTCACTCTGGAAACACCATATATTTT. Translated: CSVAHSGNTIYF.

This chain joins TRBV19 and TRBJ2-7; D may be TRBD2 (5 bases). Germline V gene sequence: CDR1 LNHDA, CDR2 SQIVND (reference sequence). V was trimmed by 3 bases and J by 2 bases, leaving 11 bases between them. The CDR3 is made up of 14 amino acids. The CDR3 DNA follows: TGTGCCAGTAGTATTGGAGAGGGCCCCTACGAGCAGTACTTC. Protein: CASSIGEGPYEQYF.

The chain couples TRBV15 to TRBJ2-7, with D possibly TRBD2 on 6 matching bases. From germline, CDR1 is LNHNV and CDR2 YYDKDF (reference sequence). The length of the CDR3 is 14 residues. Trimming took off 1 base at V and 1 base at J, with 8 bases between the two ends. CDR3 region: CATSRGGESYEQYF. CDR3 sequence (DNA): TGTGCCACCAGCAGAGGGGGGGAGTCCTACGAGCAGTACTTC.

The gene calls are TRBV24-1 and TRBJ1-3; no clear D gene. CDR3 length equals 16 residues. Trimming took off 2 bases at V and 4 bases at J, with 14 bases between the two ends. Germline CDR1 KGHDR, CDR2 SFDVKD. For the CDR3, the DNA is TGTGCCACCAGTGATTCCTCTGGCTCTACGGGAAACACCATATATTTT. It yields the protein CATSDSSGSTGNTIYF.

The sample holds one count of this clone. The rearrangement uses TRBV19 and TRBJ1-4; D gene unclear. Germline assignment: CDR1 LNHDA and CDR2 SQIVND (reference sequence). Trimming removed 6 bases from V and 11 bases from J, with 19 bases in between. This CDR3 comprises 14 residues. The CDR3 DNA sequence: TGTGCCAGTAGCCCTCTTTCGGCACAGACGAAACTGTTTTTT. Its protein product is CASSPLSAQTKLFF.

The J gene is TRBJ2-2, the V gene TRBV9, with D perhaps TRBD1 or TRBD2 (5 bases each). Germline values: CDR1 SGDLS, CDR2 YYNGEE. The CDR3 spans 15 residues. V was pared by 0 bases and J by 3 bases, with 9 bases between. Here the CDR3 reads CASSVGGAHTGELFF. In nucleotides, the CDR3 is TGTGCCAGCAGCGTAGGAGGGGCGCACACCGGGGAGCTGTTTTTT.

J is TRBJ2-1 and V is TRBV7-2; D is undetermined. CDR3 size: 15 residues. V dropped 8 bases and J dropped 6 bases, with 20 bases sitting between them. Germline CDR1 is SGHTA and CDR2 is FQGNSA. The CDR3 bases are TGTGCCAGCTGGTGGTCGCGACAAGGCAGCAATGAGCAGTTCTTC. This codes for CASWWSRQGSNEQFF. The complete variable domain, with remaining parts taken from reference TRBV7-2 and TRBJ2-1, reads GAGVSQSPSNKVTEKGKDVELRCDPISGHTALYWYRQSLGQGLEFLIYFQGNSAPDKSGLPSDRFSAERTGGSVSTLTIQRTQQEDSAVYLCASWWSRQGSNEQFFGPGTRLTVL.

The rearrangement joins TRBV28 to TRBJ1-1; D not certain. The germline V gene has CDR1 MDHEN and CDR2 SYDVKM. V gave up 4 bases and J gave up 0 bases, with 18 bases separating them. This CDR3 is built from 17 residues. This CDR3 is CASSSPPGWQLNTEAFF. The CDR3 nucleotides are TGTGCCAGCAGTTCACCCCCCGGTTGGCAGCTGAACACTGAAGCTTTCTTT.

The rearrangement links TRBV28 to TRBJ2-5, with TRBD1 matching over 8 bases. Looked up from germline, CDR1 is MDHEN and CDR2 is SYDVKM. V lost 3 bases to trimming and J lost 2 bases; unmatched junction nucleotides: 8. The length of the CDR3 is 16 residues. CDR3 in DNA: TGTGCCAGCAGTTTGATGGACAGGGAGGTTCAAGAGACCCAGTACTTC. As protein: CASSLMDREVQETQYF.

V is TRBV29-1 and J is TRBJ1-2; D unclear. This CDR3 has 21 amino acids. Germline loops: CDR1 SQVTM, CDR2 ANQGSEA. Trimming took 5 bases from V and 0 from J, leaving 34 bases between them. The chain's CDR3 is CSVKNGVWAPSSTISNYGYTF. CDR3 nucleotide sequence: TGCAGCGTTAAAAATGGGGTCTGGGCCCCCTCCTCGACAATTTCTAACTATGGCTACACCTTC.

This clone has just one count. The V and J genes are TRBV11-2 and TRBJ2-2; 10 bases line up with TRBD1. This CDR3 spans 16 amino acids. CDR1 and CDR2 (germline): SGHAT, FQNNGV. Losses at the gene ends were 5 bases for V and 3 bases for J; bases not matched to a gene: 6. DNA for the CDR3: TGTGCCAGCAGCCCGGCAGGGACAGGGGACACCGGGGAGCTGTTTTTT. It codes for CASSPAGTGDTGELFF.

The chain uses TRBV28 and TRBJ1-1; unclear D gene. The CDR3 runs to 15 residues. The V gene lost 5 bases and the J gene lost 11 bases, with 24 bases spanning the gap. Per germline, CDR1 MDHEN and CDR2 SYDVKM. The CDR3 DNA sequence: TGTGCCAGCAGTCCTGAAACCCTGGACTTCGGAGGCGCTTTCTTT. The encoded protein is CASSPETLDFGGAFF.

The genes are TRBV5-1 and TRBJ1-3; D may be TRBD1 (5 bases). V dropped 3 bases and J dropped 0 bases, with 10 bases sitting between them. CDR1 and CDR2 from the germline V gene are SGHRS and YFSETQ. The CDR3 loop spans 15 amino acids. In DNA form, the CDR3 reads TGCGCCAGCAGCTCGGACGGGGCCTCTGGAAACACCATATATTTT. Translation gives CASSSDGASGNTIYF.